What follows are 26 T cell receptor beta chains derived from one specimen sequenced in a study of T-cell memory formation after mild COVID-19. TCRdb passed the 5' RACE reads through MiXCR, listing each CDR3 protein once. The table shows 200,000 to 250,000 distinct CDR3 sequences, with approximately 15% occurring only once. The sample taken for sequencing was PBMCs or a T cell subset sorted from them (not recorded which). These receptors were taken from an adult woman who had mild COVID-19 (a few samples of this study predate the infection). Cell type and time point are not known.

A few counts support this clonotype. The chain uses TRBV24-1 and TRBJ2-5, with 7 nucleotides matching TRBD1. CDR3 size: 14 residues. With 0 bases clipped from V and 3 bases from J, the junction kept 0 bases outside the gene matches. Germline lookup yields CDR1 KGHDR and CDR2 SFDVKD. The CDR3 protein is CATSDLGQEETQYF. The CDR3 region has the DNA TGTGCCACCAGTGATTTGGGACAGGAAGAGACCCAGTACTTC.

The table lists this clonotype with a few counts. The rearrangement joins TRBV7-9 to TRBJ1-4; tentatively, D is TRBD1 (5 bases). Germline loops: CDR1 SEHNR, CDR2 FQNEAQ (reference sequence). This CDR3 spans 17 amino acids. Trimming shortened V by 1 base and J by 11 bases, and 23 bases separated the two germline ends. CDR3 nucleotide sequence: TGTGCCAGCAGCTTAGGGTCCGGGACGTCCGGGGTGAAGAAACTGTTTTTT. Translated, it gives CASSLGSGTSGVKKLFF. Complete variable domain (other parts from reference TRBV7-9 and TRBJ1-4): DTGVSQNPRHKITKRGQNVTFRCDPISEHNRLYWYRQTLGQGPEFLTYFQNEAQLEKSRLLSDRFSAERPKGSFSTLEIQRTEQGDSAMYLCASSLGSGTSGVKKLFFGSGTQLSVL.

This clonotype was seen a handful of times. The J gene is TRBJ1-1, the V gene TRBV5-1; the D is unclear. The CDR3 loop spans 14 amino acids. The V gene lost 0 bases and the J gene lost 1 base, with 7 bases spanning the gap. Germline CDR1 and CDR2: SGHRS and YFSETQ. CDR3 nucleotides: TGCGCCAGCAGCTTGGGGCGGGAGAACACTGAAGCTTTCTTT. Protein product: CASSLGRENTEAFF. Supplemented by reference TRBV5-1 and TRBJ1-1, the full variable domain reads KAGVTQTPRYLIKTRGQQVTLSCSPISGHRSVSWYQQTPGQGLQFLFEYFSETQRNKGNFPGRFSGRQFSNSRSEMNVSTLELGDSALYLCASSLGRENTEAFFGQGTRLTVV.

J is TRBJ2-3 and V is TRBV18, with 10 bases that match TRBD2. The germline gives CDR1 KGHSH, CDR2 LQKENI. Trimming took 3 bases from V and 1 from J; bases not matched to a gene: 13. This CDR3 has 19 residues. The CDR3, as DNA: TGTGCCAGCTCACCGGTAAGACTAGCGGGCAAAGAGGGCACAGATACGCAGTATTTT. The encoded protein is CASSPVRLAGKEGTDTQYF.

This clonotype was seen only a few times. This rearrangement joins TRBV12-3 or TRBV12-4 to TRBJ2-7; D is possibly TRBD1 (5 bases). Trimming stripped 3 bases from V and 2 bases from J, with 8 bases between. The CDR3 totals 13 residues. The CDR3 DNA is TGTGCCAGCAGTTTCGACAGAGCCTACGAGCAGTACTTC. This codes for CASSFDRAYEQYF.

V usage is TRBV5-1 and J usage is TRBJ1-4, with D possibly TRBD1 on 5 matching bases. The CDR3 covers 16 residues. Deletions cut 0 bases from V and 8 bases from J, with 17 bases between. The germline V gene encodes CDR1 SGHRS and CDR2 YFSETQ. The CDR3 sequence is CASSLAGSGLGEKLFF. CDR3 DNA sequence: TGCGCCAGCAGCTTGGCTGGGTCAGGGTTAGGAGAAAAACTGTTTTTT.

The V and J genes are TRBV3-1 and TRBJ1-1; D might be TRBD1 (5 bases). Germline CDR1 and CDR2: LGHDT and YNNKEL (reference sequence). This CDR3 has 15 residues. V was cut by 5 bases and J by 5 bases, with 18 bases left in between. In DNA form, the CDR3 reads TGTGCCAGCAGCGGCCGGGGCGCAATTGGGACTGAAGCTTTCTTT. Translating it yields CASSGRGAIGTEAFF.

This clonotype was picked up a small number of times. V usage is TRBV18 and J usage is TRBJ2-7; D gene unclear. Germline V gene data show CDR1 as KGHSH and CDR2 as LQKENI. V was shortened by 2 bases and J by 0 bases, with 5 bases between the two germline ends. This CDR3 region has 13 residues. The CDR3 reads CASSPSFSYEQYF. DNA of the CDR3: TGTGCCAGCTCACCATCCTTCTCCTACGAGCAGTACTTC. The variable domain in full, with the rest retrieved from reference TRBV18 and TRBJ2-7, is NAGVMQNPRHLVRRRGQEARLRCSPMKGHSHVYWYRQLPEEGLKFMVYLQKENIIDESGMPKERFSAEFPKEGPSILRIQQVVRGDSAAYFCASSPSFSYEQYFGPGTRLTVT.

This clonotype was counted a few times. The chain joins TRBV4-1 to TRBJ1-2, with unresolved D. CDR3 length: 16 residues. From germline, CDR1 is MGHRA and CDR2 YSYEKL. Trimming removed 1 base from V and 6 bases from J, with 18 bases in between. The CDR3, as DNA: TGCGCCAGCAGCCAAGGTCGCCTGAGAAAGGAAAATGGCTACACCTTC. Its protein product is CASSQGRLRKENGYTF.

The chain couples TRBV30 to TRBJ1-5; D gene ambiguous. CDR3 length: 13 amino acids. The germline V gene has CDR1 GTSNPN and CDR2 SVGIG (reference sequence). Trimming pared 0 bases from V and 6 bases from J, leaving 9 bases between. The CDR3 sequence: CAWSVRGSQPQHF. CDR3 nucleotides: TGTGCCTGGAGTGTACGGGGAAGTCAGCCCCAGCATTTT.

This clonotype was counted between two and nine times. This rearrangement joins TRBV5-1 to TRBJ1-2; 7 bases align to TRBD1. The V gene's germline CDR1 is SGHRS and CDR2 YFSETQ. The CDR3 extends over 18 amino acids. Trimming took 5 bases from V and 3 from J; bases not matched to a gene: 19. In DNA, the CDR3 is TGCGCCAGCAGTCACTTAGGGGGCGGTCCAGGGTTGGACTATGGCTACACCTTC. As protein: CASSHLGGGPGLDYGYTF.

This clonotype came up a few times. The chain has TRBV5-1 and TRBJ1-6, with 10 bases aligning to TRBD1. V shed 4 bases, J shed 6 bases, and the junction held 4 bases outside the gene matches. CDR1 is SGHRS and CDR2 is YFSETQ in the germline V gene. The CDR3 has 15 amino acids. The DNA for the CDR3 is TGCGCCAGCAGCCGACGGGACAGGGGTAATTCACCCCTCCACTTT. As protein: CASSRRDRGNSPLHF.

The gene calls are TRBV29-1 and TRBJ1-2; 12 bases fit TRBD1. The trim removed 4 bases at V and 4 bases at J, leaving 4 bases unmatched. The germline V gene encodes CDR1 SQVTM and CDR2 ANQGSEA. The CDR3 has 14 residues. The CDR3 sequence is CSVGDRGQVYGYTF. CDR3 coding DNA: TGCAGCGTTGGGGACAGGGGGCAGGTCTATGGCTACACCTTC. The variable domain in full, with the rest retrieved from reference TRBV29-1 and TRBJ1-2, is SAVISQKPSRDICQRGTSLTIQCQVDSQVTMMFWYRQQPGQSLTLIATANQGSEATYESGFVIDKFPISRPNLTFSTLTVSNMSPEDSSIYLCSVGDRGQVYGYTFGSGTRLTVV.

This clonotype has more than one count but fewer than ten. This chain's CDR3 is CASSPWTGGGNSPLHF. CDR3 bases: TGTGCCAGCAGTCCATGGACAGGGGGCGGGAATTCACCCCTCCACTTT. This chain joins TRBV27 and TRBJ1-6; 11 bases match TRBD1. V lost 5 bases and J lost 7; bases outside the gene matches: 7. The CDR3 is 16 amino acids. CDR1 MNHEY and CDR2 SMNVEV come from the germline V gene (reference sequence).

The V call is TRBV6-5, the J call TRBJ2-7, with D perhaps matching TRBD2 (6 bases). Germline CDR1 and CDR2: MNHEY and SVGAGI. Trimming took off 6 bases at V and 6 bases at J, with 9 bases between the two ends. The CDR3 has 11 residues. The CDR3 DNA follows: TGTGCCAGCAGCACTAGCTCCGAGCAGTACTTC. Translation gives CASSTSSEQYF.

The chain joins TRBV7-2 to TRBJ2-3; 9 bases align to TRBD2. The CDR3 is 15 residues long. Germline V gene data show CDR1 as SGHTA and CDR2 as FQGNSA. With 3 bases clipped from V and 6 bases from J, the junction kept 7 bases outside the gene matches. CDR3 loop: CASSFAAGGSDTQYF. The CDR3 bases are TGTGCCAGCAGCTTTGCAGCGGGAGGTAGCGATACGCAGTATTTT.

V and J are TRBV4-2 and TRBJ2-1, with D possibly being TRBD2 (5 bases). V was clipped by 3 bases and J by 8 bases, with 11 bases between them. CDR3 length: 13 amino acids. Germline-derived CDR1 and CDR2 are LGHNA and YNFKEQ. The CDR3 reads CASSQRPRDEQFF. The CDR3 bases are TGTGCCAGCAGCCAGCGACCGAGGGATGAGCAGTTCTTC.

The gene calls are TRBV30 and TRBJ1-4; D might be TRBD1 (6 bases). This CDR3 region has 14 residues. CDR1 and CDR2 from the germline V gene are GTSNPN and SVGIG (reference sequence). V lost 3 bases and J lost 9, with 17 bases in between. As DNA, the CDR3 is TGTGCCTGGAGAGGTCCAGGGGAAGGGAAAAAACTGTTTTTT. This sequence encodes CAWRGPGEGKKLFF.

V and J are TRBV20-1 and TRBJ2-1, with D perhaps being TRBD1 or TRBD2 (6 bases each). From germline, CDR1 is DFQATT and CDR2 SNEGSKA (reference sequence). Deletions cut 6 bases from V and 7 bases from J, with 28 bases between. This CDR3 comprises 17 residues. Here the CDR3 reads CSAPAPGLPQGLNEQFF. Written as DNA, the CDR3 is TGCAGTGCACCGGCACCGGGACTCCCCCAGGGGCTGAATGAGCAGTTCTTC.

CDR3 protein: CASSLGELAGGVNEQFF. In DNA, the CDR3 is TGTGCCAGCAGCTTAGGGGAATTAGCGGGGGGAGTAAATGAGCAGTTCTTC. The J gene is TRBJ2-1, the V gene TRBV7-6, with TRBD2 identical over 10 bases. J gave up 7 bases and V 1 base, and 10 bases lay outside the gene matches. The CDR3 is 17 amino acids. The germline V gene encodes CDR1 SGHVS and CDR2 FNYEAQ. The whole variable domain, filled in from reference TRBV7-6 and TRBJ2-1, reads GAGVSQSPRYKVTKRGQDVALRCDPISGHVSLYWYRQALGQGPEFLTYFNYEAQQDKSGLPNDRFSAERPEGSISTLTIQRTEQRDSAMYRCASSLGELAGGVNEQFFGPGTRLTVL.

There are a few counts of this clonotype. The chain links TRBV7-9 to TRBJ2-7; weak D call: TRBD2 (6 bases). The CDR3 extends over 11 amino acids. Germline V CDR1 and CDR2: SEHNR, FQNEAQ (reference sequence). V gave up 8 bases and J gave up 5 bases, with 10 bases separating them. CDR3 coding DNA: TGTGCCAGCCGGGGGAGGAACGAGCAGTACTTC. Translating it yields CASRGRNEQYF.

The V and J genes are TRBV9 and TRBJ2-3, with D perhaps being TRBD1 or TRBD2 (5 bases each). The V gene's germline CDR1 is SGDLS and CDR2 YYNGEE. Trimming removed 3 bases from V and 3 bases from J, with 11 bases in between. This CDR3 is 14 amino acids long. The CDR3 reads CASSAGTQTDTQYF. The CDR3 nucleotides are TGTGCCAGCAGCGCAGGGACGCAAACAGATACGCAGTATTTT.

The CDR3 coding sequence is TGTGCCAGCAGTTTAAGAGATCGCGGGACCCAGTACTTC. Protein: CASSLRDRGTQYF. The V gene is TRBV12-3 or TRBV12-4, the J gene TRBJ2-5; D unclear. The ends were cut back, 2 bases at V and 7 bases at J, with 11 bases in the middle. The CDR3 length is 13 residues.

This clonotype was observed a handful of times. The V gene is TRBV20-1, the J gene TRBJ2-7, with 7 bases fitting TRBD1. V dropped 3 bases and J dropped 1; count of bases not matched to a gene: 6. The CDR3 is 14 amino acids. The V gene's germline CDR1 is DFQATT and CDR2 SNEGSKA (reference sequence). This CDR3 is CSASPGGYSYEQYF. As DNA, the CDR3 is TGCAGTGCTAGTCCAGGGGGATATTCCTACGAGCAGTACTTC.

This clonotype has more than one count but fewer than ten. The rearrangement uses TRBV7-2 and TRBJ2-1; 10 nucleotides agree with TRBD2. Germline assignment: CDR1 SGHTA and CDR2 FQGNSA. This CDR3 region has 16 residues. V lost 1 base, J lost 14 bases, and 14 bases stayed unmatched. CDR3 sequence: CASSLEGSGRISAKFF. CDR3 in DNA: TGTGCCAGCAGCTTAGAAGGTAGCGGGAGGATCTCGGCGAAGTTCTTC. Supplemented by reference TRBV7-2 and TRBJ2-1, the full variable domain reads GAGVSQSPSNKVTEKGKDVELRCDPISGHTALYWYRQSLGQGLEFLIYFQGNSAPDKSGLPSDRFSAERTGGSVSTLTIQRTQQEDSAVYLCASSLEGSGRISAKFFGPGTRLTVL.

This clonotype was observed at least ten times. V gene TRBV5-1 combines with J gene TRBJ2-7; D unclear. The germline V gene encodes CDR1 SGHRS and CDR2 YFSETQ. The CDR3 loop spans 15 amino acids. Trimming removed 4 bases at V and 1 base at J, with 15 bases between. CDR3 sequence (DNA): TGCGCCAGCAGCCTTGGTCAGGTCGGATCCTACGAGCAGTACTTC. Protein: CASSLGQVGSYEQYF. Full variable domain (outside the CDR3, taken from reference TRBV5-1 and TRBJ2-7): KAGVTQTPRYLIKTRGQQVTLSCSPISGHRSVSWYQQTPGQGLQFLFEYFSETQRNKGNFPGRFSGRQFSNSRSEMNVSTLELGDSALYLCASSLGQVGSYEQYFGPGTRLTVT.